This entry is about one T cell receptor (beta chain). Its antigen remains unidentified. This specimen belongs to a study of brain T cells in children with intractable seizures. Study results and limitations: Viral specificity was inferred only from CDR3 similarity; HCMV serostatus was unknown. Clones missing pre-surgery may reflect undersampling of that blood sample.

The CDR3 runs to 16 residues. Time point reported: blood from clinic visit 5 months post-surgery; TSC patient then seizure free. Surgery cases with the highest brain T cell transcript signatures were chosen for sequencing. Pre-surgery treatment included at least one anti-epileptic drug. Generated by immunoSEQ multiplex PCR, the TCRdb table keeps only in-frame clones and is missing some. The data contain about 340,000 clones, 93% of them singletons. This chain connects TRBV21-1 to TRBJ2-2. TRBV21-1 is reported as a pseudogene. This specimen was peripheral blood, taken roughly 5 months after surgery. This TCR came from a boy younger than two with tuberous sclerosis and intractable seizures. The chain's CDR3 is CASSKEGQIDPGELFF. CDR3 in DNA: TGTGCCAGCAGCAAAGAGGGTCAAATCGACCCCGGGGAGCTGTTTTTT.